Listed below are T cell receptor beta chains from one sample, sequenced in a study of T cells in Graves' hyperthyroidism and ophthalmopathy. One entry per CDR3 protein results from TCRdb running MiXCR on the multiplex PCR reads. Here the sample spans hundreds of thousands of distinct CDR3 sequences, around 15% being singletons. Sequenced input: blood. Source of these receptors: a woman in her forties or fifties with Graves' ophthalmopathy. CDR3s include the opening cysteine and the closing phenylalanine or tryptophan. The D gene is left open where the match is weak. Part of the rows lack a size; the others show once, few, many or a class for expanded clones.

TRBV27	TRBJ2-1	TRBD2	few	TGTGCCAGCAGTCCCCGGCGGGGGGAGCAGTTCTTC	CASSPRRGEQFF
TRBV25-1	TRBJ1-4	TRBD1	-	TGTGCCAGCAGTGAAGAATGGGGGACAGGGAATGAAAAACTGTTTTTT	CASSEEWGTGNEKLFF
TRBV4-3	TRBJ2-1	-	few	TGCGCCAGCAGCCAAGCTCAGACTAGCTACAATGAGCAGTTCTTC	CASSQAQTSYNEQFF
TRBV15	TRBJ1-3	-	-	TGTGCCACCAGCAGTCGGGACTCTGGAAACACCATATATTTT	CATSSRDSGNTIYF
TRBV7-9	TRBJ2-7	TRBD1	many	TGTGCCAGCGGGACAGGGGGCACCCACGAGCAGTACTTC	CASGTGGTHEQYF
TRBV19	TRBJ2-3	-	few	TGTGCCAGTAGTATAGATACGGATACGCAGTATTTT	CASSIDTDTQYF
TRBV2	TRBJ2-1	-	many	TGTGCCAGCAGTGGACCCCCGTCCTACAATGAGCAGTTCTTC	CASSGPPSYNEQFF
TRBV7-6	TRBJ1-1	-	-	TGTGCCAGCAGCTCAGGGACAAGTACTGAAGCTTTCTTT	CASSSGTSTEAFF
TRBV2	TRBJ2-7	-	many	TGTGCCAGCAGTTCGGATCGTCGGGGAGGCACCACCGAGCAGTACTTC	CASSSDRRGGTTEQYF
TRBV5-1	TRBJ1-1	-	many	TGCGCCAGCCGGCCTCTTCCGAACACTGAAGCTTTCTTT	CASRPLPNTEAFF
TRBV27	TRBJ2-6	-	many	TGTGCCAGCAGCACTTTAGGGGGAATTGGGGCCAACGTCCTGACTTTC	CASSTLGGIGANVLTF
TRBV20-1	TRBJ2-1	-	-	TGCAGTGCTAGAGATTTGGGCTTCTCCTACAATGAGCAGTTCTTC	CSARDLGFSYNEQFF
TRBV4-3	TRBJ2-7	-	few	TGCGCCAGCAGCCAAGATCGGCCCCTAGGGGGGAGGGCCCACGAGCAGTACTTC	CASSQDRPLGGRAHEQYF
TRBV5-1	TRBJ2-7	-	many	TGCGCCAGCAGCTTGGGACTAGGTTCCCTCGCTCTGAATGAGCAGTACTTC	CASSLGLGSLALNEQYF
TRBV6-1	TRBJ2-7	-	-	TGTGCCAGCACCTCCCTAAGCTCCTACGAGCAGTACTTC	CASTSLSSYEQYF
TRBV18	TRBJ1-1	-	many	TGTGCCAGCTCCCGGGACCTAGAATTGAACACTGAAGCTTTCTTT	CASSRDLELNTEAFF
TRBV15	TRBJ2-7	TRBD2	-	TGTGCCACCAGCAGAGATCTCGCGGGAGCTGGGTACGAGCAGTACTTC	CATSRDLAGAGYEQYF
TRBV9	TRBJ2-5	TRBD2	few	TGTGCCAGCAGCGCTCATGGACTAGCGGATAAAGAGACCCAGTACTTC	CASSAHGLADKETQYF
TRBV28	TRBJ1-2	-	many	TGTGCCAGCAGTTCAGGGGACTATGGCTACACCTTC	CASSSGDYGYTF
TRBV20-1	TRBJ2-1	-	many	TGCAGTGCTAGTCCCCGGCGTAGCGTTATTATAAATGAGCAGTTCTTC	CSASPRRSVIINEQFF
TRBV9	TRBJ2-1	-	few	TGTGCCAGCAGCCCCTCGGGCAGGGGAATCAATGAGCAGTTCTTC	CASSPSGRGINEQFF
TRBV11-3	TRBJ2-1	TRBD2	many	TGTGCCAGCAGCTTTTCAGCGGGAGTGAACGATGAGCAGTTCTTC	CASSFSAGVNDEQFF
TRBV12-3/TRBV12-4	TRBJ2-7	-	many	TGTGCCAGCAGTTTATGGTCCGAGCAGTACTTC	CASSLWSEQYF
TRBV27	TRBJ2-1	TRBD2	-	TGTGCCAGCAGTTATGCGGGAGGACTCTACAATGAGCAGTTCTTC	CASSYAGGLYNEQFF
TRBV7-3	TRBJ1-2	TRBD1	-	TGTGCCACCCGGGACAGTGACTATGGCTACACCTTC	CATRDSDYGYTF
TRBV24-1	TRBJ2-3	TRBD1	-	TGTGCCACCAGTGGGGCAGGGGGCAAGGCAGATACGCAGTATTTT	CATSGAGGKADTQYF
TRBV20-1	TRBJ2-7	-	few	TGCAGTGCTAGAGAAGGGCCCATCTACGAGCAGTACTTC	CSAREGPIYEQYF
TRBV2	TRBJ2-2	-	many	TGTGCCAGCAGTGTTGAAACCGGGGAGCTGTTTTTT	CASSVETGELFF